One T cell receptor (beta chain) is described in this entry. The authors' processing: Amplifying reference gene primers gave estimates of nucleated cell counts. This table comes from immunoSEQ multiplex PCR, and its TCRdb copy is limited to in-frame clones, with some not included. That table furnishes V, J and clone size, whereas the DNA furnished D and trimming. This sample has just under 300,000 clones, with around nine tenths found just once. The data belong to a study of blood T cell repertoires in COVID-19. The wider study: Some COVID-19 samples were acute and others convalescent; all came from the United States, Italy and Spain. The analysed material was cDNA or gDNA that came from T cells, B-cell-depleted T cells, or PBMCs.

The CDR3 is made up of 15 amino acids. The V and J ends lost 1 base and 1 base respectively, with 10 bases between them. Germline V gives CDR1 SGHRS, CDR2 YFSETQ. V is TRBV5-1 and J is TRBJ2-3; a possible D gene is TRBD2 (6 bases). Sequenced sample: peripheral blood. The sequence was collected from a man between 70 and 80 years old with acute or convalescent COVID-19. CDR3 protein: CASSLFGSGTDTQYF. As DNA, the CDR3 is TGCGCCAGCAGCTTGTTCGGGAGCGGCACAGATACGCAGTATTTT.